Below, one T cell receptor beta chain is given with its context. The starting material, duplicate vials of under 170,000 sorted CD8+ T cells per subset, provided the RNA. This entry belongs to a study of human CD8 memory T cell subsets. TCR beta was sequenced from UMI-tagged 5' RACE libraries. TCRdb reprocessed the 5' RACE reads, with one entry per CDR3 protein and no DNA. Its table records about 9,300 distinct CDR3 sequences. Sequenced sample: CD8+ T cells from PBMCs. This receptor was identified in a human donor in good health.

The CDR3 reads CASSQDRGDGYGYTF. The chain combines TRBV4-3 with TRBJ1-2; TCRdb names TRBD1, which stays unverified in the absence of DNA. There are 15 residues in the CDR3. CDR1 is LGHNA and CDR2 is YSLEER in the germline V gene.